The entry below describes one TCR beta chain. Per the original data handling: Reference gene primer amplification gave estimated nucleated cell counts. Using immunoSEQ multiplex PCR, the repertoire was profiled, and TCRdb retains in-frame clones only, with some absent. From that table come the V and J calls and clone size; the DNA was used to work out D and trimming. Among over 200,000 clones listed, roughly 85% were seen once. This sample was included in a study of blood T cell repertoires in COVID-19. The wider study: Material from acute and convalescent COVID-19 was sourced from the United States, Italy and Spain. PBMCs, B-cell-depleted T cells, or T cells were the source of the cDNA or gDNA that made up the material.

V was cut by 0 bases and J by 8 bases, with 7 bases left in between. Germline V gives CDR1 KGHDR, CDR2 SFDVKD. The CDR3 runs to 13 residues. This sequence was found in a young woman who had recovered from COVID-19. Input material: peripheral blood. The chain carries TRBV24-1 and TRBJ2-1, with no clear D. The CDR3 spells CATSDLDSDEQFF. CDR3 sequence (DNA): TGTGCCACCAGTGATTTGGATTCGGATGAGCAGTTCTTC.